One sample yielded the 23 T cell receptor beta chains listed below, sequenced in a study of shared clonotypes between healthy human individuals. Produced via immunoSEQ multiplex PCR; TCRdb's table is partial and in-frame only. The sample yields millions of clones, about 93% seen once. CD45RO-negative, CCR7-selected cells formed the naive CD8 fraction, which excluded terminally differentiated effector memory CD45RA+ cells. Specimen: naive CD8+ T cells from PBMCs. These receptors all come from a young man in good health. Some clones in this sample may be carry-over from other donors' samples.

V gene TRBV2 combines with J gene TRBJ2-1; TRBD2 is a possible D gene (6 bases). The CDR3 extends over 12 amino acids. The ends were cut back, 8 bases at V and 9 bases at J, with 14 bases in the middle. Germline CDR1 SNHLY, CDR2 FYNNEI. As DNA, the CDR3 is TGTGCCAGCCATTTTACGGGAGTTGAGCAGTTCTTC. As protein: CASHFTGVEQFF.

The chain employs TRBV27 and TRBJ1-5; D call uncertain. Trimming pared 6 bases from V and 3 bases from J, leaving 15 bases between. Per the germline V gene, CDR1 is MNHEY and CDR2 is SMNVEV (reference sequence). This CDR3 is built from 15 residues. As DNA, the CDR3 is TGTGCCAGCAGCGTAAAGAGCAGTTTCAATCAGCCCCAGCATTTT. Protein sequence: CASSVKSSFNQPQHF.

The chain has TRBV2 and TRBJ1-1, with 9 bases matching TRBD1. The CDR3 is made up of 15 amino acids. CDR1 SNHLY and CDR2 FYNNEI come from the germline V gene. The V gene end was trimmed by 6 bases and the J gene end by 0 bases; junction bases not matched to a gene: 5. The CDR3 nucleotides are TGTGCCAGCAGGATGGGACAGGGTATGAACACTGAAGCTTTCTTT. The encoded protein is CASRMGQGMNTEAFF.

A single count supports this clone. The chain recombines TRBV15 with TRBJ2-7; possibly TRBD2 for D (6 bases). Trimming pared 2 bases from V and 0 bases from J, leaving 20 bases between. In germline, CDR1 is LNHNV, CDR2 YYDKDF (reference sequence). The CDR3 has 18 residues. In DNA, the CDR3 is TGTGCCACCAGCAGACTCCCCCACTTAGCGGTTGACTCCTACGAGCAGTACTTC. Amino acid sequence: CATSRLPHLAVDSYEQYF. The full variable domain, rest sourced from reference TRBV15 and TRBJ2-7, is DAMVIQNPRYQVTQFGKPVTLSCSQTLNHNVMYWYQQKSSQAPKLLFHYYDKDFNNEADTPDNFQSRRPNTSFCFLDIRSPGLGDTAMYLCATSRLPHLAVDSYEQYFGPGTRLTVT.

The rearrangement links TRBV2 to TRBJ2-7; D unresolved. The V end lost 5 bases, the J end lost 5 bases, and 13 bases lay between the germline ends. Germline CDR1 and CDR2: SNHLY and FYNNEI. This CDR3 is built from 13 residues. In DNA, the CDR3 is TGTGCCAGCAGTCATTGGGCGGAGAACGAGCAGTACTTC. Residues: CASSHWAENEQYF.

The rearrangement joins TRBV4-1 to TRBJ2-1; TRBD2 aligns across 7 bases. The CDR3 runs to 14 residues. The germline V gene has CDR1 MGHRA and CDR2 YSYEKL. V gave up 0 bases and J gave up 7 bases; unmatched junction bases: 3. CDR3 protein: CASSQETSRNEQFF. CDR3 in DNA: TGCGCCAGCAGCCAAGAGACTAGCAGGAATGAGCAGTTCTTC.

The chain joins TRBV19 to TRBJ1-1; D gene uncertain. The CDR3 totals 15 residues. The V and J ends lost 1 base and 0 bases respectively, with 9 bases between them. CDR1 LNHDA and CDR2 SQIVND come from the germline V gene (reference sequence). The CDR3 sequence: CASSIGRNLNTEAFF. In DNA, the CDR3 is TGTGCCAGTAGTATAGGAAGAAACTTGAACACTGAAGCTTTCTTT.

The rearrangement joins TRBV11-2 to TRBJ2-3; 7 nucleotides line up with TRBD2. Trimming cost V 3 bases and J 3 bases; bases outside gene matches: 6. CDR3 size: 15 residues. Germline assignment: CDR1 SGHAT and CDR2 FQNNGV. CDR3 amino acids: CASSLGGIGTDTQYF. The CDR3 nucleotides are TGTGCCAGCAGCTTGGGGGGGATTGGGACAGATACGCAGTATTTT.

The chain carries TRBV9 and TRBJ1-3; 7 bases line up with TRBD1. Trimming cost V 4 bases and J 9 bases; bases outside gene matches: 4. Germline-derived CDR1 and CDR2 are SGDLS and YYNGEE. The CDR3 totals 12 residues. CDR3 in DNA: TGTGCCAGCAGCACAGGGGAGGGCACCATATATTTT. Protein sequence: CASSTGEGTIYF.

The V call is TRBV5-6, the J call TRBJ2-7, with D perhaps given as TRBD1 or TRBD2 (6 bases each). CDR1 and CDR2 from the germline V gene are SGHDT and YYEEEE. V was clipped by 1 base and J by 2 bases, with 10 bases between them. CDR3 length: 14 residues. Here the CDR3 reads CASSLRGAAYEQYF. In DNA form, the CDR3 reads TGTGCCAGCAGCTTGAGGGGGGCCGCCTACGAGCAGTACTTC. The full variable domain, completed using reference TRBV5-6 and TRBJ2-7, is DAGVTQSPTHLIKTRGQQVTLRCSPKSGHDTVSWYQQALGQGPQFIFQYYEEEERQRGNFPDRFSGHQFPNYSSELNVNALLLGDSALYLCASSLRGAAYEQYFGPGTRLTVT.

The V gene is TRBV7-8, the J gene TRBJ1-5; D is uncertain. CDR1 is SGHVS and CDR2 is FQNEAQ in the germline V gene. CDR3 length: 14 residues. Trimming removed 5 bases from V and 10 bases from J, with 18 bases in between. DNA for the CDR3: TGTGCCAGCAGCGCAAGGACGGTGATGGAACCCCAGCATTTT. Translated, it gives CASSARTVMEPQHF.

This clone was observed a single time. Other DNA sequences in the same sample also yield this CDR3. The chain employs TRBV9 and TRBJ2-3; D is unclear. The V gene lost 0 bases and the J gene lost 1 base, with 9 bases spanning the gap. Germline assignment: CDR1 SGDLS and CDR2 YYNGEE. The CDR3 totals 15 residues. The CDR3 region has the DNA TGTGCCAGCAGCGTAGCTAGATCGGGCACAGATACGCAGTATTTT. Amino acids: CASSVARSGTDTQYF.

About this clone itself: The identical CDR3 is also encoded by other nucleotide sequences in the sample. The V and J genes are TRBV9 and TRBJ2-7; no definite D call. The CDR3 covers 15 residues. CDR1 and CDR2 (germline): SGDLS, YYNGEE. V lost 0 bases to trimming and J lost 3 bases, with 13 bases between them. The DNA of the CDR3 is TGTGCCAGCAGCGTAGGAGGTAGGGCCGACTACGAGCAGTACTTC. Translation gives CASSVGGRADYEQYF.

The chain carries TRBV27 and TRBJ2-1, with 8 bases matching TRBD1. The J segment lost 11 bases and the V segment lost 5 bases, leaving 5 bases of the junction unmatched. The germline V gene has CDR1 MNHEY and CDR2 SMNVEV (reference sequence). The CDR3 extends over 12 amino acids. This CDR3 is CASSPTGAKQFF. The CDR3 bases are TGTGCCAGCAGTCCGACAGGGGCGAAGCAGTTCTTC.

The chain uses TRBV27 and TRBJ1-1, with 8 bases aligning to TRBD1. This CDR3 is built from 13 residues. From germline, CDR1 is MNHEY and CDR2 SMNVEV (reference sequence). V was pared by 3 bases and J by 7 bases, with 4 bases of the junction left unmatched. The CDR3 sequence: CASSLTGAGEAFF. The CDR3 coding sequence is TGTGCCAGCAGTTTGACAGGGGCGGGTGAAGCTTTCTTT.

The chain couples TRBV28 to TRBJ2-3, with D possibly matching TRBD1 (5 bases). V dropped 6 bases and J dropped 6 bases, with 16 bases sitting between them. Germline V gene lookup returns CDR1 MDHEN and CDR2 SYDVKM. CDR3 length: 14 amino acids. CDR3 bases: TGTGCCAGCAGCTACACCAGGACATCCGATACGCAGTATTTT. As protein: CASSYTRTSDTQYF.

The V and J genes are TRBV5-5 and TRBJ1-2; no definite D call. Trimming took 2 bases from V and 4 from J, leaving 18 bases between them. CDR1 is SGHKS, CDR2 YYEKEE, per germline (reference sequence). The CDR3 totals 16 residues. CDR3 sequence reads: CASSFRQVISTYGYTF. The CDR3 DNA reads TGTGCCAGCAGCTTTCGGCAAGTAATCAGTACCTATGGCTACACCTTC. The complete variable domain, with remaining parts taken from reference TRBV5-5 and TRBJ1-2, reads DAGVTQSPTHLIKTRGQQVTLRCSPISGHKSVSWYQQVLGQGPQFIFQYYEKEERGRGNFPDRFSARQFPNYSSELNVNALLLGDSALYLCASSFRQVISTYGYTFGSGTRLTVV.

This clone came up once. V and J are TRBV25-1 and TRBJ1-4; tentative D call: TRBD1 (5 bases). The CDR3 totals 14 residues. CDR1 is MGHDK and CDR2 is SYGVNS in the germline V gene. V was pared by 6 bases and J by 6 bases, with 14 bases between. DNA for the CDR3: TGTGCCAGCAGGGGACCGGGACTCTATGAAAAACTGTTTTTT. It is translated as CASRGPGLYEKLFF.

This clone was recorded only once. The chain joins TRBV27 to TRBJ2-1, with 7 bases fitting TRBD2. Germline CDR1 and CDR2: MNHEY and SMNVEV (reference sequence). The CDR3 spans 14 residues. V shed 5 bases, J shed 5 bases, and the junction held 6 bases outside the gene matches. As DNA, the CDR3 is TGTGCCAGCAGTCTGGGACTAATGAACAATGAGCAGTTCTTC. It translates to CASSLGLMNNEQFF.

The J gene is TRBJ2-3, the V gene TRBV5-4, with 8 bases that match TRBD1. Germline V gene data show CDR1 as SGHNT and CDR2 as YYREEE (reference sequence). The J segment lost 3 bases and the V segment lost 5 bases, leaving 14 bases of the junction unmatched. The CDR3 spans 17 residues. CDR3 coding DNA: TGTGCCAGCAGGCCTAACAGGGGGTTCGGTTGGACAGATACGCAGTATTTT. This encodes CASRPNRGFGWTDTQYF. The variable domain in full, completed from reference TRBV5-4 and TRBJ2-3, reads ETGVTQSPTHLIKTRGQQVTLRCSSQSGHNTVSWYQQALGQGPQFIFQYYREEENGRGNFPPRFSGLQFPNYSSELNVNALELDDSALYLCASRPNRGFGWTDTQYFGPGTRLTVL.

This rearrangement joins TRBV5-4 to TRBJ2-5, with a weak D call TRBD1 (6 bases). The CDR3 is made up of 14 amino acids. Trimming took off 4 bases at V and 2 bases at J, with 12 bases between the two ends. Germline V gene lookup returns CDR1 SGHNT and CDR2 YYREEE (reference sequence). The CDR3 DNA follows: TGTGCCAGCAGCGACACAGGGATTCAAGAGACCCAGTACTTC. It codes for CASSDTGIQETQYF.

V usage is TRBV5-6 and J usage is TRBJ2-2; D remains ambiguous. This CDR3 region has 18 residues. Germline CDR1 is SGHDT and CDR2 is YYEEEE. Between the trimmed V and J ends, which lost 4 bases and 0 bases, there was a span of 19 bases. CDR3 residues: CASSPSGLAPSNTGELFF. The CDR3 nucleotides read TGTGCCAGCAGCCCAAGTGGGTTAGCTCCATCGAACACCGGGGAGCTGTTTTTT.

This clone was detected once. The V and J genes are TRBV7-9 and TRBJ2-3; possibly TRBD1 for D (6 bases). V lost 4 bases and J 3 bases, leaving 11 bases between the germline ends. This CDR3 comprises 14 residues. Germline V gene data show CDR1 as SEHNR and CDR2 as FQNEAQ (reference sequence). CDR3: CASSSQGMTDTQYF. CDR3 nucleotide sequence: TGTGCCAGCAGCTCCCAGGGGATGACAGATACGCAGTATTTT.